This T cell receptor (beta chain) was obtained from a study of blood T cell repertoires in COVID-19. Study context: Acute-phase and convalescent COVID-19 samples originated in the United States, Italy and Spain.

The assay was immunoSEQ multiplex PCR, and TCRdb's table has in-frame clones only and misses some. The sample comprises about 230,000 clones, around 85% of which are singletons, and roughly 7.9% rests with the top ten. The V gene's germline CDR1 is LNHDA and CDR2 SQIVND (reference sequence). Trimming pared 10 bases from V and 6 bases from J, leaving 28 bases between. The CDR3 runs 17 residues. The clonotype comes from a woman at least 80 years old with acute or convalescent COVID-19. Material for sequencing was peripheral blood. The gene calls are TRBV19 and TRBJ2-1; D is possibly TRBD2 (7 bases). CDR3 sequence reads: CATLSNSGLGGSNEQFF. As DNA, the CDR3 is TGTGCCACCCTCTCTAATAGCGGGCTAGGGGGGTCCAATGAGCAGTTCTTC.